These 13 T cell receptor beta chains were sequenced from one sample in a study of shared clonotypes between healthy human individuals. Naive CD8 populations comprised CD45RO-negative cells positively selected for CCR7, excluding terminally differentiated effector memory CD45RA+ cells. Produced via immunoSEQ multiplex PCR; TCRdb's table is partial and in-frame only. Among fewer than 1 million clones listed, approximately 96% were seen once. Sequencing was performed on naive CD8+ T cells sorted from blood. The receptors stem from a man in his thirties or forties in good health.

The V call is TRBV27, the J call TRBJ1-1, with D maybe TRBD1 (5 bases). The V end was cut by 3 bases, the J end by 4 bases, with 9 bases between. Germline-derived CDR1 and CDR2 are MNHEY and SMNVEV (reference sequence). This CDR3 region has 13 residues. CDR3 loop: CASSFGGSTEAFF. The DNA for the CDR3 is TGTGCCAGCAGTTTTGGGGGAAGCACTGAAGCTTTCTTT.

The rearrangement links TRBV13 to TRBJ2-7; TRBD1 matches at 7 bases. With 5 bases clipped from V and 5 bases from J, the junction kept 6 bases outside the gene matches. This CDR3 region has 13 residues. Germline V gene lookup returns CDR1 PRHDT and CDR2 FYEKMQ (reference sequence). The CDR3 here is CASSPGTANEQYF. In DNA, the CDR3 is TGTGCCAGCAGCCCGGGGACAGCGAACGAGCAGTACTTC.

The rearrangement uses TRBV6-6 and TRBJ2-1, with TRBD1 as a possible D gene (5 bases). From germline, CDR1 is MNHNY and CDR2 SVGAGI (reference sequence). Deletions cut 0 bases from V and 5 bases from J, with 11 bases between. The CDR3 is made up of 15 amino acids. The CDR3 nucleotides are TGTGCCAGCAGTTACTCAAAGGGGCCCGACAATGAGCAGTTCTTC. It translates to CASSYSKGPDNEQFF.

This chain uses TRBV10-1 with TRBJ2-7; D might be TRBD2 (5 bases). The germline V gene encodes CDR1 WNHNN and CDR2 SYGVQD (reference sequence). Trimming left V 8 bases short and J 3 bases short, with 14 bases between. This CDR3 has 13 amino acids. The CDR3 sequence is CASSVATNYEQYF. CDR3 coding DNA: TGCGCCAGCTCTGTTGCGACTAACTACGAGCAGTACTTC.

The chain uses TRBV5-3 and TRBJ2-1; D call uncertain. TRBV5-3 is filed as an ORF, its function uncertain. CDR3 length: 16 amino acids. Trimming cost V 6 bases and J 2 bases, with 18 bases left between them. CDR3 DNA sequence: TGTGCCAGAAACCTCGGTATAGGTGGGGCCTACAATGAGCAGTTCTTC. It yields the protein CARNLGIGGAYNEQFF.

This clone was seen once. V and J are TRBV4-1 and TRBJ2-1; TRBD2 aligns across 11 bases. The CDR3 is 16 residues long. Per germline, CDR1 MGHRA and CDR2 YSYEKL. V lost 7 bases to trimming and J lost 7 bases; unmatched junction nucleotides: 12. CDR3 protein: CASTVSTSGRRNEQFF. For the CDR3, the DNA is TGCGCCAGCACCGTCTCTACTAGCGGGAGACGGAATGAGCAGTTCTTC.

This clone is a singleton in its sample. The chain couples TRBV5-6 to TRBJ2-7; TRBD2 matches at 12 bases. The ends lost 1 base at V and 5 bases at J; junction bases unmatched: 7. Germline V CDR1 and CDR2: SGHDT, YYEEEE. The CDR3 is made up of 16 amino acids. The CDR3, as DNA: TGTGCCAGCAGCTTGAGACTAGCGGGAGTATGGGACGAGCAGTACTTC. Encoded protein: CASSLRLAGVWDEQYF.

The V gene is TRBV4-3, the J gene TRBJ2-1, with D possibly being TRBD1 (6 bases). CDR1 is LGHNA, CDR2 YSLEER, per germline. The CDR3 is 16 residues long. Trimming left V 0 bases short and J 4 bases short, with 13 bases between. CDR3 sequence (DNA): TGCGCCAGCAGCCAAGAGAGGACAGTAATTTACAATGAGCAGTTCTTC. Encoded protein: CASSQERTVIYNEQFF.

The genes are TRBV27 and TRBJ2-5; no reliable D call. The germline CDR1 and CDR2 sequences are MNHEY and SMNVEV (reference sequence). This CDR3 region has 13 residues. V was clipped by 5 bases and J by 5 bases, with 12 bases between them. This CDR3 reads CASSPLTWETQYF. The CDR3 DNA sequence: TGTGCCAGCAGTCCGCTCACGTGGGAGACCCAGTACTTC.

CDR3 DNA sequence: TGTGCTAGTGGTTTGTACCGGACTTCACGCTACGAGCAGTACTTC. This gives the protein CASGLYRTSRYEQYF. This chain uses TRBV12-5 with TRBJ2-7; a weak D match, TRBD2 (5 bases). The CDR3 length is 15 residues. Germline CDR1 LGHNT, CDR2 FRNRAP. V lost 2 bases, J lost 3 bases, and 14 bases lay in between. The variable domain in full, completed from reference TRBV12-5 and TRBJ2-7, reads DARVTQTPRHKVTEMGQEVTMRCQPILGHNTVFWYRQTMMQGLELLAYFRNRAPLDDSGMPKDRFSAEMPDATLATLKIQPSEPRDSAVYFCASGLYRTSRYEQYFGPGTRLTVT.

V and J are TRBV19 and TRBJ2-7; TRBD1 matches at 9 bases. Trimming removed 4 bases from V and 6 bases from J; junction bases left unmatched: 7. CDR3 size: 14 residues. Germline values: CDR1 LNHDA, CDR2 SQIVND (reference sequence). This CDR3 reads CASSNRDRVGEQYF. In DNA, the CDR3 is TGTGCCAGTAGTAACCGGGACAGGGTCGGCGAGCAGTACTTC.

V gene TRBV21-1 combines with J gene TRBJ2-7; the DNA was not compared with TRBD1, the D call given in the table. TRBV21-1 is classified as a pseudogene. The CDR3 contains 15 residues. The CDR3 loop reads CASRDRDSSSYEQYF. CDR3 sequence (DNA): TGTGCCAGCAGAGATAGGGACAGTTCATCCTACGAGCAGTACTTC.

V and J are TRBV7-9 and TRBJ2-7, with 12 positions matching TRBD1. Germline V CDR1 and CDR2: SEHNR, FQNEAQ (reference sequence). CDR3 length: 17 residues. The V segment lost 1 base and the J segment 6 bases; nucleotides outside the gene matches: 10. In nucleotides, the CDR3 is TGTGCCAGCAGCTTAGGACGGCCCCGGGACAGGGGGCTCGAGCAGTACTTC. Protein product: CASSLGRPRDRGLEQYF.